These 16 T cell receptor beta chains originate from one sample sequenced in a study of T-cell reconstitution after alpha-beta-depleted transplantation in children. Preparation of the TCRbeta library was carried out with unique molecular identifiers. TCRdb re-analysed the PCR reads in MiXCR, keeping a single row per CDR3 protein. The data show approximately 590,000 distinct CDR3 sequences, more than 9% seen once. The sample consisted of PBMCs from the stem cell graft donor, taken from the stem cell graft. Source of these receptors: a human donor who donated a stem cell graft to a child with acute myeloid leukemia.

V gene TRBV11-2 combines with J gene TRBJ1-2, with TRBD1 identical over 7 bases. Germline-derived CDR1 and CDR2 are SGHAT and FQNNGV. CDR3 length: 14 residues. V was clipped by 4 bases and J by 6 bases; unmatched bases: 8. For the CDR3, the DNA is TGTGCCAGCAGCTCAAGGGACAGCAAGCATGGCTACACCTTC. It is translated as CASSSRDSKHGYTF.

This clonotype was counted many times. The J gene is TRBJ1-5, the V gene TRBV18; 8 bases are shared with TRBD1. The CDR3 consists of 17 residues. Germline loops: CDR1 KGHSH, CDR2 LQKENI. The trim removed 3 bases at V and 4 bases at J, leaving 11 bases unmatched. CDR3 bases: TGTGCCAGCTCACCCCTCCCAGGGGGCATGGGGAATCAGCCCCAGCATTTT. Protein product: CASSPLPGGMGNQPQHF.

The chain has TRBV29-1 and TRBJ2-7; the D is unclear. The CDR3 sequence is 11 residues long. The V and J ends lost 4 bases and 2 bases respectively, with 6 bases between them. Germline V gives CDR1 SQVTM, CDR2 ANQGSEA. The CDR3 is CSVGSPYEQYF. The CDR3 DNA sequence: TGCAGCGTTGGCAGTCCCTACGAGCAGTACTTC.

The CDR3 spells CASSQTGSHEQYF. Written as DNA, the CDR3 is TGTGCCAGCTCACAGACAGGGTCCCACGAGCAGTACTTC. The genes are TRBV18 and TRBJ2-7; 7 bases fit TRBD1. CDR3 length: 13 residues. Germline loops: CDR1 KGHSH, CDR2 LQKENI. The trim removed 4 bases at V and 5 bases at J, leaving 5 bases unmatched.

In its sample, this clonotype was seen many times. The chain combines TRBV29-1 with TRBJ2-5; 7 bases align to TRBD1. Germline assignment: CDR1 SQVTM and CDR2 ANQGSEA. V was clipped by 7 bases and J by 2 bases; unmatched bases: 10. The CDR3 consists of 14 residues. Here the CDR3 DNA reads TGCAGCGCCGGAGAGGGGGCGGCTCAAGAGACCCAGTACTTC. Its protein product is CSAGEGAAQETQYF. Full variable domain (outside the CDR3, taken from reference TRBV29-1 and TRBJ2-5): SAVISQKPSRDICQRGTSLTIQCQVDSQVTMMFWYRQQPGQSLTLIATANQGSEATYESGFVIDKFPISRPNLTFSTLTVSNMSPEDSSIYLCSAGEGAAQETQYFGPGTRLLVL.

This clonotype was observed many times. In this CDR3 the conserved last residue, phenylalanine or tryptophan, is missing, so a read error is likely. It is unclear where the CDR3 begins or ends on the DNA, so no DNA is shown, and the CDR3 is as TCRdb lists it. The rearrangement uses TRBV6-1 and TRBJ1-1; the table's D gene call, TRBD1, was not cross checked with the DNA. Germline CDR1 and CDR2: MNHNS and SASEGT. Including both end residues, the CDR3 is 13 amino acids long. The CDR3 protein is CASSPSSRDRALM.

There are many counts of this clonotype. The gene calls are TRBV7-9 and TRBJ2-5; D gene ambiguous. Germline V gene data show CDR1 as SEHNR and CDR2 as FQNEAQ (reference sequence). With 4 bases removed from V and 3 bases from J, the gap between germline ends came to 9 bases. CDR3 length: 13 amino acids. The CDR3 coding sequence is TGTGCCAGCAGCTCACCGGTAAAAGAGACCCAGTACTTC. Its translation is CASSSPVKETQYF. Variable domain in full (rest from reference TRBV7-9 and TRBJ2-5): DTGVSQNPRHKITKRGQNVTFRCDPISEHNRLYWYRQTLGQGPEFLTYFQNEAQLEKSRLLSDRFSAERPKGSFSTLEIQRTEQGDSAMYLCASSSPVKETQYFGPGTRLLVL.

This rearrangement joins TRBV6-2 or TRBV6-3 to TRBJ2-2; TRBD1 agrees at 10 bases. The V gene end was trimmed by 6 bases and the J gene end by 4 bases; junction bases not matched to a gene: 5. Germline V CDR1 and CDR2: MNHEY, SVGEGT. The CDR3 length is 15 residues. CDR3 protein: CASSPDRGSTGELFF. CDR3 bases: TGTGCCAGCAGCCCGGACAGGGGGTCCACCGGGGAGCTGTTTTTT.

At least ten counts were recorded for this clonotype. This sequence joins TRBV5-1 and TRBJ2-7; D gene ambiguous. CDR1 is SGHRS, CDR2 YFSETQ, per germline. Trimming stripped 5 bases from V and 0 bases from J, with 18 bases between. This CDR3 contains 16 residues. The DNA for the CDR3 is TGCGCCAGCAGATTGACTGTGTCTCAGGACTCCTACGAGCAGTACTTC. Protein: CASRLTVSQDSYEQYF.

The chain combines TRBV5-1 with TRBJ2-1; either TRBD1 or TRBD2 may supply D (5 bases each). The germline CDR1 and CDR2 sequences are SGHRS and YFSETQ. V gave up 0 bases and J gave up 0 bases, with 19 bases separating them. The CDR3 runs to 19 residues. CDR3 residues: CASSLEEARALSSYNEQFF. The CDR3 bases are TGCGCCAGCAGCTTGGAGGAGGCCAGGGCTTTAAGCTCCTACAATGAGCAGTTCTTC.

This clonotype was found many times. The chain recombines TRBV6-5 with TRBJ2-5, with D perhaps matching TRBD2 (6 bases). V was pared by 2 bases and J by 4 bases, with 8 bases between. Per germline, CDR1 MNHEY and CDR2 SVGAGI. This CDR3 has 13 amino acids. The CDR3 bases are TGTGCCAGCAGTTACGGGGAGGCAGAGACCCAGTACTTC. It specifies CASSYGEAETQYF.

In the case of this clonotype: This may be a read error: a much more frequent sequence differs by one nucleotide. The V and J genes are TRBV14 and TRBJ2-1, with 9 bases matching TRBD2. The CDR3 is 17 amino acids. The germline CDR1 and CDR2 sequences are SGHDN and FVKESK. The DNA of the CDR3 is TGTGCCATCAGCCGATTCCATTCTAGCGGGACCTACAATGAGCAGTTCTTC. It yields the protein CAISRFHSSGTYNEQFF.

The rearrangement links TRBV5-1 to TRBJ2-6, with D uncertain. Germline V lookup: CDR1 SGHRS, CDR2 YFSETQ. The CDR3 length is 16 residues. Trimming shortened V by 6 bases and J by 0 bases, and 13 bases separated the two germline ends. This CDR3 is CASNREYHSGANVLTF. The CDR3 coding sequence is TGCGCCAGCAATCGAGAGTACCACTCTGGGGCCAACGTCCTGACTTTC.

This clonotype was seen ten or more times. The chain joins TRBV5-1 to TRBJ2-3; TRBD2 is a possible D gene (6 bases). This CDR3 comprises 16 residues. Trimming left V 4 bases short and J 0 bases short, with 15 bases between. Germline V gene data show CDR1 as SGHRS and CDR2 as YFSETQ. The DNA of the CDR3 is TGCGCCAGCAGCCCCCGGGGAGGACCTAGCACAGATACGCAGTATTTT. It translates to CASSPRGGPSTDTQYF.

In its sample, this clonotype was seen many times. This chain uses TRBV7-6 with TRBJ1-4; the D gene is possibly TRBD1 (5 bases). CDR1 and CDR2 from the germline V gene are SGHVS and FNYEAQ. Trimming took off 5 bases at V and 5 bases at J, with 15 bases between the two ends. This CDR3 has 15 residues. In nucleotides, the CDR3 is TGTGCCAGCAGCCCCGTTACAGGCCTGAATGAAAAACTGTTTTTT. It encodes CASSPVTGLNEKLFF. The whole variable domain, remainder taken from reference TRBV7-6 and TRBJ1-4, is GAGVSQSPRYKVTKRGQDVALRCDPISGHVSLYWYRQALGQGPEFLTYFNYEAQQDKSGLPNDRFSAERPEGSISTLTIQRTEQRDSAMYRCASSPVTGLNEKLFFGSGTQLSVL.

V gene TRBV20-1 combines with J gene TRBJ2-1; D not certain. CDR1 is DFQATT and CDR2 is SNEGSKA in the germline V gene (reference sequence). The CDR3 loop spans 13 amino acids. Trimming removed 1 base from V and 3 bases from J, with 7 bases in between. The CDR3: CSARARNYNEQFF. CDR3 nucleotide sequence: TGCAGTGCTAGAGCTAGGAACTACAATGAGCAGTTCTTC.